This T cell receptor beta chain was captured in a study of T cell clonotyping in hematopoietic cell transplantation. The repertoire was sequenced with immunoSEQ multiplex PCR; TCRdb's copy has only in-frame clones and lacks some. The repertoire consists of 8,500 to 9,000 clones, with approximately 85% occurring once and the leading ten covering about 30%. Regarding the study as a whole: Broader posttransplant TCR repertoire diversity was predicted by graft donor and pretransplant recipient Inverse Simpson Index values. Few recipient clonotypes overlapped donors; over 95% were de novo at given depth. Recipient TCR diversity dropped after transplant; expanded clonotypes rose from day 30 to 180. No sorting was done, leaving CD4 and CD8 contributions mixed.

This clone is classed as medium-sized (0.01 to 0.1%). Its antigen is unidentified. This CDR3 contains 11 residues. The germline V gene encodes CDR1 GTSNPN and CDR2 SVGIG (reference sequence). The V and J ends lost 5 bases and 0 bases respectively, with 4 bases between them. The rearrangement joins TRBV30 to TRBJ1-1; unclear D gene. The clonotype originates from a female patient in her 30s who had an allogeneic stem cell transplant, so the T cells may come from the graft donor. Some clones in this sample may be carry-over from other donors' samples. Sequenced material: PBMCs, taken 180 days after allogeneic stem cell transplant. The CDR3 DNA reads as TGTGCCTGGTTTCTGAACACTGAAGCTTTCTTT. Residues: CAWFLNTEAFF. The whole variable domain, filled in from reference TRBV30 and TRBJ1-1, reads SQTIHQWPATLVQPVGSPLSLECTVEGTSNPNLYWYRQAAGRGLQLLFYSVGIGQISSEVPQNLSASRPQDRQFILSSKKLLLSDSGFYLCAWFLNTEAFFGQGTRLTVV.